One sample yielded the 8 T cell receptor beta chains listed below, sequenced in a study of blood T cell repertoires in COVID-19 (dated by TCRdb to 2019 to 2021). Libraries came from the immunoSEQ multiplex PCR assay. The table was pulled from immuneACCESS by TCRdb, which kept in-frame rearrangements only. Such tables lose some clones; where checked, under half of the loss comes from unresolved V genes, and the rest has no known cause. Counted in this sample were 200,000 to 300,000 clones; around 86% of them appeared once. Around 5% of the sample rests with the top ten. The sequencing input was peripheral blood. The receptors here all came from a woman aged 55-69 years with COVID-19, enrolled during active disease.

This clone was seen only once. This chain uses TRBV7-2 with TRBJ1-6; TRBD1 matches 9 bases. The CDR3 sequence is 13 residues long. J was trimmed by 9 bases and V by 6 bases; bases with no gene match: 3. Per germline, CDR1 SGHTA and CDR2 FQGNSA. For the CDR3, the DNA is TGTGCCAGCAGTTCGGGACAGGGTTCACCCCTCCACTTT. It translates to CASSSGQGSPLHF.

V is TRBV7-2 and J is TRBJ2-7; weak D call: TRBD2 (6 bases). This CDR3 spans 17 amino acids. Germline-derived CDR1 and CDR2 are SGHTA and FQGNSA. V was pared by 5 bases and J by 0 bases, with 20 bases between. The CDR3 DNA is TGTGCCAGCAGCCGCCGACACCTAGCGTTAAGCTCCTACGAGCAGTACTTC. It yields the protein CASSRRHLALSSYEQYF.

The chain couples TRBV28 to TRBJ1-2, with D possibly TRBD1 on 6 matching bases. The germline CDR1 and CDR2 sequences are MDHEN and SYDVKM. CDR3 size: 15 residues. Trimming cost V 8 bases and J 1 base, with 17 bases left between them. As DNA, the CDR3 is TGTGCCAGCGTCGACCAGGGGCGCCTTAACTATGGCTACACCTTC. Its protein is CASVDQGRLNYGYTF.

V gene TRBV15 combines with J gene TRBJ2-1; 14 nucleotides line up with TRBD2. J lost 7 bases, V lost 7 bases, and 6 bases had no gene match. The CDR3 is 15 residues long. Germline V gene sequence: CDR1 LNHNV, CDR2 YYDKDF (reference sequence). The DNA of the CDR3 is TGTGCCACCACGGGACTAGCGGGAGAATGGAATGAGCAGTTCTTC. It encodes CATTGLAGEWNEQFF. Full variable domain (remainder filled in from reference TRBV15 and TRBJ2-1): DAMVIQNPRYQVTQFGKPVTLSCSQTLNHNVMYWYQQKSSQAPKLLFHYYDKDFNNEADTPDNFQSRRPNTSFCFLDIRSPGLGDTAMYLCATTGLAGEWNEQFFGPGTRLTVL.

The V call is TRBV10-3, the J call TRBJ1-3; D gene uncertain. The CDR3 covers 13 residues. Trimming pared 5 bases from V and 4 bases from J, leaving 9 bases between. In germline, CDR1 is ENHRY, CDR2 SYGVKD. The CDR3 sequence is CAISLIQGNTIYF. As DNA, the CDR3 is TGTGCCATCAGTCTGATACAAGGAAACACCATATATTTT.

V usage is TRBV15 and J usage is TRBJ1-3; 7 nucleotides align to TRBD1. With 5 bases clipped from V and 3 bases from J, the junction kept 7 bases outside the gene matches. The germline gives CDR1 LNHNV, CDR2 YYDKDF (reference sequence). The CDR3 covers 15 residues. CDR3 nucleotides: TGTGCCACCAGCTTGAAGGGGGCGGGTGGAAACACCATATATTTT. Protein sequence: CATSLKGAGGNTIYF.

This rearrangement joins TRBV5-1 to TRBJ2-7, with 7 bases aligning to TRBD2. V gave up 4 bases and J gave up 2 bases; unmatched junction bases: 9. Germline CDR1 SGHRS, CDR2 YFSETQ. CDR3 size: 15 residues. CDR3 loop: CASSPTFGRAYEQYF. DNA of the CDR3: TGCGCCAGCAGCCCCACGTTTGGGAGGGCCTACGAGCAGTACTTC. The whole variable domain, filled in from reference TRBV5-1 and TRBJ2-7, reads KAGVTQTPRYLIKTRGQQVTLSCSPISGHRSVSWYQQTPGQGLQFLFEYFSETQRNKGNFPGRFSGRQFSNSRSEMNVSTLELGDSALYLCASSPTFGRAYEQYFGPGTRLTVT.

As DNA, the CDR3 is TGCGCCAGCAGCCAAGAGCACGGACTTCGTAGGCTAGCGGCCAATTACGAGCAGTACTTC. Translated, it gives CASSQEHGLRRLAANYEQYF. The gene calls are TRBV4-3 and TRBJ2-7; 7 nucleotides agree with TRBD2. The CDR3 sequence is 20 residues long. Germline values: CDR1 LGHNA, CDR2 YSLEER. V lost 0 bases to trimming and J lost 4 bases; unmatched junction nucleotides: 21.